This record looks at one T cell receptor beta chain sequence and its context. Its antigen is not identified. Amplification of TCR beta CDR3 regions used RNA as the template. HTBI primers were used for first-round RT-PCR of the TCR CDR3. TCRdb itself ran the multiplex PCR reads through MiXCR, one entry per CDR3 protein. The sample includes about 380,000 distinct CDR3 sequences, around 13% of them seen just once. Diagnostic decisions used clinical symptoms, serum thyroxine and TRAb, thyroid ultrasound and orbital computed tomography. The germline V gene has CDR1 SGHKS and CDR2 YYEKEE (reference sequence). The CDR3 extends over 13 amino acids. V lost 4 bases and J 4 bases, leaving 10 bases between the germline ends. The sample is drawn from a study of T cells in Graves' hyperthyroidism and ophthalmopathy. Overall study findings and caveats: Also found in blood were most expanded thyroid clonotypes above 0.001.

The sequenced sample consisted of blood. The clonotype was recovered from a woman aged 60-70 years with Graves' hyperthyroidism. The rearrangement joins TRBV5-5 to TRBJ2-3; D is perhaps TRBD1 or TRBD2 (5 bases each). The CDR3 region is CASSMRGSDTQYF. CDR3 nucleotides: TGTGCCAGCAGCATGAGGGGCTCAGATACGCAGTATTTT.